The rows below give T cell receptor beta chains drawn from one sample of a study of CD8 T cells in Susac syndrome. Each CDR3 protein is one row after TCRdb ran MiXCR on the immunoSEQ multiplex PCR reads. Of roughly 200,000 distinct CDR3 sequences listed, roughly 95% are singletons. The sample consisted of CD4+ T cells from PBMCs. The source of these receptors is a human donor in good health. Both conserved end residues are part of each CDR3. D genes are given only for firm matches. For some rows the clone size is stated as once, few or many, or as a class when expanded; others skip it.

TRBJ1-1	TRBV2	.	.	TGTGCCAGCAGTCCGGAGGTGAACACTGAAGCTTTCTTT	CASSPEVNTEAFF
TRBJ2-3	TRBV12-3/TRBV12-4	.	once	TGTGCCAGCAGTTTGGAGAGCCATACGCAGTATTTT	CASSLESHTQYF
TRBJ2-5	TRBV6-5	.	.	TGTGCCAGCAGTAGTCCAGGGGGAGGGTCCCAGTACTTC	CASSSPGGGSQYF
TRBJ1-6	TRBV12-3/TRBV12-4	.	.	TGTGCCAGCAAGATGGAACCCCAGAATTCACCCCTCCACTTT	CASKMEPQNSPLHF
TRBJ2-2	TRBV20-1	.	.	TGCAGTGCTAGAGATGGGAAGGCAGATTTCACCGGGGAGCTGTTTTTT	CSARDGKADFTGELFF
TRBJ1-2	TRBV4-1	.	.	TGCGCCAGCAGCCAGCTTAACTATGGCTACACCTTC	CASSQLNYGYTF
TRBJ2-5	TRBV7-9	.	.	TGTGCCAGTAAGTCCCCCAGCCAAGAGACCCAGTACTTC	CASKSPSQETQYF
TRBJ2-2	TRBV24-1	.	.	TGTGCCACCAGTGATTTATCCGGGGTTGGCACCGGGGAGCTGTTTTTT	CATSDLSGVGTGELFF
TRBJ1-1	TRBV29-1	.	.	TGCAGCGTTGAGTCTTATCGTGCGACTGAAGCTTTCTTT	CSVESYRATEAFF
TRBJ1-1	TRBV28	.	.	TGTGCCAGCAGTTCCGGGGGAGACACTGAAGCTTTCTTT	CASSSGGDTEAFF
TRBJ2-1	TRBV29-1	.	.	TGCAGCACACAGCAATCGGACAACTACAATGAGCAGTTCTTC	CSTQQSDNYNEQFF
TRBJ2-3	TRBV10-3	TRBD2	.	TGTGCCATCAGTGAGAGCGGGAGGGAAACAGATACGCAGTATTTT	CAISESGRETDTQYF
TRBJ1-2	TRBV6-2/TRBV6-3	TRBD1	.	TGTGCCAGCAGTTACTTTCGGACAGGGGGCAACTATGGCTACACCTTC	CASSYFRTGGNYGYTF
TRBJ2-4	TRBV5-6	.	.	TGTGCCAGCAGCTTGTACGGGAGCGGTCGCATTCAGTACTTC	CASSLYGSGRIQYF
TRBJ1-5	TRBV20-1	TRBD1	.	TGCAGTGCAAGAATGACAGGGCTGGTTCAGCCCCAGCATTTT	CSARMTGLVQPQHF
TRBJ1-1	TRBV4-3	TRBD1	.	TGCGCCAGCAGCCAAGATTCTCGGGGACAGGGGCAAGCTTTCTTT	CASSQDSRGQGQAFF
TRBJ2-3	TRBV20-1	TRBD2	.	TGCAGTGGTGTAGCGGGAGCAGGCACAGATACGCAGTATTTT	CSGVAGAGTDTQYF
TRBJ2-1	TRBV20-1	.	.	TGCAGTGCTAGAGATCCGGCTAGGCGCTACAATGAGCAGTTCTTC	CSARDPARRYNEQFF